The 22 T cell receptor beta chains in this list originate from one sample, sequenced in a study of blood T cell repertoires in COVID-19. Using immunoSEQ multiplex PCR, the repertoire was profiled, and TCRdb retains in-frame clones only, with some absent. Altogether about 170,000 clones are present, 86% being singletons, with the ten largest covering over 7%. The source material was peripheral blood. The receptors derive from a woman at least 80 years old in a cohort sampled during active or convalescent COVID-19.

The chain recombines TRBV7-2 with TRBJ2-7, with D maybe TRBD2 (7 bases). CDR1 is SGHTA and CDR2 is FQGNSA in the germline V gene. Deletions cut 5 bases from V and 4 bases from J, with 18 bases between. CDR3 size: 15 residues. The CDR3: CASSPPGGPGYEQYF. For the CDR3, the DNA is TGTGCCAGCAGCCCCCCCGGGGGGCCGGGGTACGAGCAGTACTTC.

The CDR3 sequence is CASSLARASGGIYNEQFF. DNA for the CDR3: TGCGCCAGCAGCTTGGCCAGGGCTAGCGGGGGAATCTACAATGAGCAGTTCTTC. The chain is built from TRBV5-1 and TRBJ2-1; 10 positions match TRBD2. Germline V CDR1 and CDR2: SGHRS, YFSETQ. The ends lost 0 bases at V and 3 bases at J; junction bases unmatched: 9. The CDR3 totals 18 residues.

V usage is TRBV6-5 and J usage is TRBJ2-5, with D possibly TRBD2 on 5 matching bases. The CDR3 covers 14 residues. The V and J ends lost 8 bases and 0 bases respectively, with 13 bases between them. Germline lookup yields CDR1 MNHEY and CDR2 SVGAGI. CDR3 bases: TGTGCCAGCCGGAGGAACAAATACCAAGAGACCCAGTACTTC. Translation: CASRRNKYQETQYF.

For the CDR3, the DNA is TGTGCTAGTGGTTTGGCAGGGGCGGACTATGGCTACACCTTC. This gives the protein CASGLAGADYGYTF. V usage is TRBV12-5 and J usage is TRBJ1-2, with TRBD1 as a possible D gene (6 bases). The CDR3 length is 14 residues. Germline values: CDR1 LGHNT, CDR2 FRNRAP. V was pared by 1 base and J by 3 bases, with 9 bases between.

The chain is built from TRBV3-1 (or the pseudogene TRBV3-2) and TRBJ1-2; no reliable D call. Trimming took 1 base from V and 8 from J, leaving 14 bases between them. The CDR3 sequence is 14 residues long. The V gene's germline CDR1 is LGHDT and CDR2 YNNKEL (reference sequence). DNA for the CDR3: TGTGCCAGCAGCCAAGGGTGGGCACGGAGGGGCTACACCTTC. This sequence encodes CASSQGWARRGYTF.

The rearrangement joins TRBV7-9 to TRBJ1-6; tentative D call: TRBD1 (6 bases). The CDR3 has 15 amino acids. Germline CDR1 SEHNR, CDR2 FQNEAQ (reference sequence). The V end lost 1 base, the J end lost 10 bases, and 14 bases lay between the germline ends. The CDR3: CASSLGRGGDSPLHF. In DNA, the CDR3 is TGTGCCAGCAGCTTAGGCCGGGGGGGCGACTCACCCCTCCACTTT.

The V gene is TRBV20-1, the J gene TRBJ2-4; the match to TRBD2 covers 10 bases. This CDR3 has 16 residues. Losses at the gene ends were 3 bases for V and 2 bases for J; bases not matched to a gene: 7. CDR1 and CDR2 (germline): DFQATT, SNEGSKA (reference sequence). The CDR3 loop is CSASPPSGGSKNIQYF. The CDR3 DNA sequence: TGCAGTGCTAGTCCACCTAGCGGGGGATCCAAAAACATTCAGTACTTC.

This clone occurred once. The chain links TRBV19 to TRBJ1-3, with 8 positions matching TRBD1. Looked up from germline, CDR1 is LNHDA and CDR2 is SQIVND (reference sequence). The CDR3 runs to 20 residues. Trimming cost V 5 bases and J 0 bases; bases outside gene matches: 18. CDR3 DNA: TGTGCCAGTAGTCTAAGGACCGGGACAGGAGACCCGAGCTCTGGAAACACCATATATTTT. Residues: CASSLRTGTGDPSSGNTIYF.

The J gene is TRBJ2-7, the V gene TRBV11-3; D gene ambiguous. Trimming cost V 6 bases and J 6 bases, with 18 bases left between them. CDR3 length: 14 residues. Germline V gene lookup returns CDR1 SGHNT and CDR2 YENEEA. The CDR3 sequence is CASRHRRVTSEQYF. CDR3 coding DNA: TGTGCCAGCAGACACCGACGGGTTACGAGCGAGCAGTACTTC.

The chain has TRBV4-3 and TRBJ2-3; TRBD2 matches 13 bases. Germline lookup yields CDR1 LGHNA and CDR2 YSLEER. V dropped 4 bases and J dropped 0; count of bases not matched to a gene: 7. This CDR3 region has 18 residues. The CDR3: CASSRTSGSPDSTDTQYF. The CDR3 nucleotides are TGCGCCAGCAGCCGGACTAGCGGGAGTCCCGATAGCACAGATACGCAGTATTTT.

This clone was seen more than once but under ten times. This chain links TRBV21-1 with TRBJ2-5; the table's D call, TRBD1, was not checked against the DNA. TRBV21-1 is an annotated pseudogene. The CDR3 length is 15 residues. The CDR3 nucleotides are TGTGCCAGCAGCACGCAGGGTCGAGAAGAAGAGACCCAGTACTTC. Its translation: CASSTQGREEETQYF.

This chain links TRBV19 with TRBJ1-4; D is perhaps TRBD1 (6 bases). The V end was cut by 11 bases, the J end by 4 bases, with 14 bases between. Germline V gene lookup returns CDR1 LNHDA and CDR2 SQIVND (reference sequence). The CDR3 has 13 amino acids. CDR3 residues: CACHRAFNEKLFF. The CDR3 DNA is TGTGCCTGCCACAGGGCCTTTAATGAAAAACTGTTTTTT. The variable domain in full, completed from reference TRBV19 and TRBJ1-4, reads DGGITQSPKYLFRKEGQNVTLSCEQNLNHDAMYWYRQDPGQGLRLIYYSQIVNDFQKGDIAEGYSVSREKKESFPLTVTSAQKNPTAFYLCACHRAFNEKLFFGSGTQLSVL.

A single count supports this clone. The chain joins TRBV11-3 to TRBJ2-3; the match to TRBD1 covers 8 bases. This CDR3 is 14 amino acids long. Germline V gene sequence: CDR1 SGHNT, CDR2 YENEEA. Losses at the gene ends were 5 bases for V and 4 bases for J; bases not matched to a gene: 5. The CDR3 loop reads CASSLDRGADTQYF. For the CDR3, the DNA is TGTGCCAGCAGCCTCGACAGGGGAGCAGATACGCAGTATTTT.

The genes are TRBV6-1 and TRBJ2-1, with TRBD1 matching over 7 bases. V was pared by 1 base and J by 7 bases, with 10 bases of the junction left unmatched. From germline, CDR1 is MNHNS and CDR2 SASEGT. This CDR3 spans 16 amino acids. The CDR3 here is CASSEVGQGVGNEQFF. CDR3 in DNA: TGTGCCAGCAGTGAAGTTGGGCAGGGGGTTGGAAATGAGCAGTTCTTC.

The chain links TRBV27 to TRBJ1-6, with TRBD1 identical over 7 bases. CDR1 is MNHEY and CDR2 is SMNVEV in the germline V gene (reference sequence). V gave up 5 bases and J gave up 8 bases; unmatched junction bases: 15. This CDR3 spans 17 amino acids. The CDR3 spells CASSPSLDRRLYSPLHF. CDR3 sequence (DNA): TGTGCCAGCAGTCCATCACTGGACAGGCGATTGTATTCACCCCTCCACTTT.

This chain joins TRBV19 and TRBJ1-5, with D possibly matching TRBD1 (5 bases). This CDR3 contains 14 residues. The V gene's germline CDR1 is LNHDA and CDR2 SQIVND (reference sequence). Trimming removed 10 bases at V and 3 bases at J, with 16 bases between. The CDR3 bases are TGTGCCAACTCCGGGGGGGGGATCAATCAGCCCCAGCATTTT. It codes for CANSGGGINQPQHF.

This clone was picked up one time. This rearrangement joins TRBV5-4 to TRBJ1-2, with D possibly being TRBD1 (6 bases). Germline CDR1 is SGHNT and CDR2 is YYREEE (reference sequence). CDR3 length: 14 residues. Trimming left V 4 bases short and J 2 bases short, with 12 bases between. Here the CDR3 DNA reads TGTGCCAGCAGCCTGACAGGTGTAAACTATGGCTACACCTTC. This codes for CASSLTGVNYGYTF.

This chain links TRBV6-2 or TRBV6-3 with TRBJ1-5; no reliable D call. Germline V lookup: CDR1 MNHEY, CDR2 SVGEGT. This CDR3 comprises 14 residues. V lost 0 bases and J lost 1, with 4 bases in between. The CDR3 reads CASSYSSSNQPQHF. The CDR3 region has the DNA TGTGCCAGCAGTTACTCGTCAAGCAATCAGCCCCAGCATTTT.

The genes are TRBV24-1 and TRBJ2-1; TRBD2 aligns across 12 bases. The ends lost 4 bases at V and 4 bases at J; junction bases unmatched: 4. The CDR3 totals 16 residues. The germline gives CDR1 KGHDR, CDR2 SFDVKD. CDR3 nucleotide sequence: TGTGCCACCAGTGACGGACTAGCGGGAAGATACAATGAGCAGTTCTTC. Encoded protein: CATSDGLAGRYNEQFF.

The chain combines TRBV12-3 or TRBV12-4 with TRBJ2-7; 7 nucleotides agree with TRBD1. This CDR3 comprises 12 residues. Trimming removed 8 bases from V and 4 bases from J; junction bases left unmatched: 5. The CDR3, as DNA: TGTGCCAGCCGGGACAGTTTTTACGAGCAGTACTTC. Encoded protein: CASRDSFYEQYF.

The J gene is TRBJ2-1, the V gene TRBV5-6, with 8 bases identical to TRBD1. CDR3 length: 17 amino acids. V was clipped by 1 base and J by 8 bases; unmatched bases: 14. Germline assignment: CDR1 SGHDT and CDR2 YYEEEE. The CDR3 loop is CASSLSPQRQGKDEQFF. The CDR3 coding sequence is TGTGCCAGCAGCTTGTCCCCACAACGACAGGGGAAAGATGAGCAGTTCTTC.

V usage is TRBV2 and J usage is TRBJ1-5; TRBD1 matches at 9 bases. Trimming removed 4 bases from V and 7 bases from J; junction bases left unmatched: 11. The CDR3 contains 16 residues. Germline assignment: CDR1 SNHLY and CDR2 FYNNEI. The CDR3 protein is CASSVWTGAVDQPQHF. CDR3 bases: TGTGCCAGCAGTGTATGGACAGGGGCGGTCGACCAGCCCCAGCATTTT.